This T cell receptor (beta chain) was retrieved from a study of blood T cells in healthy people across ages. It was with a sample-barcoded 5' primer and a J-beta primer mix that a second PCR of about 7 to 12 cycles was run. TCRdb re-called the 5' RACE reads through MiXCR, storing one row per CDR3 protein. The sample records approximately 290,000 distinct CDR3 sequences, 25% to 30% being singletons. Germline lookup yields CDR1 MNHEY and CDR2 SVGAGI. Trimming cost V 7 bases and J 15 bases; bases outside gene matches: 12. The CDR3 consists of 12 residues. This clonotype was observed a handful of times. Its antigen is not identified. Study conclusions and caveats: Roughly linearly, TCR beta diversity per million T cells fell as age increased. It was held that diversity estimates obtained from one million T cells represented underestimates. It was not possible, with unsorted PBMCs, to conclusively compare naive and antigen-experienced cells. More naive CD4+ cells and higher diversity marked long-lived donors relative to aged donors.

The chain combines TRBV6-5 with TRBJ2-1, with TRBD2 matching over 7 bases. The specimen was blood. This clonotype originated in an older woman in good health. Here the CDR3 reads CASMREGVVPFF. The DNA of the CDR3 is TGTGCCAGCATGAGGGAGGGAGTTGTCCCGTTCTTC.